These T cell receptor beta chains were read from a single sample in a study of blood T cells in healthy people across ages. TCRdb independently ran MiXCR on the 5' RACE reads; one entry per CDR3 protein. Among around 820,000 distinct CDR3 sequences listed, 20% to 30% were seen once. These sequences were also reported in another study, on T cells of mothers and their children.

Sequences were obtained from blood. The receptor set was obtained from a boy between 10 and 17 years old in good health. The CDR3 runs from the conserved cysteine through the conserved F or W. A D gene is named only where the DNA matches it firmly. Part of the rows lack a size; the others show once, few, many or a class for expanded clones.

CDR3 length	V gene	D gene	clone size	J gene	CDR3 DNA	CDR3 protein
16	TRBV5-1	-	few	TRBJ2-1	TGCGCCAGCAGCTTGGGGACTAGGGGGTCCTACAATGAGCAGTTCTTC	CASSLGTRGSYNEQFF
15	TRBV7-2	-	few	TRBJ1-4	TGTGCCAGCAGCTTCTCAAGGGGGACTAATGAAAAACTGTTTTTT	CASSFSRGTNEKLFF
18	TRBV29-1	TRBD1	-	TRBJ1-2	TGCAGCGTCGACAAGGGGGACAGGGGGTCCCCATTAGACTATGGCTACACCTTC	CSVDKGDRGSPLDYGYTF
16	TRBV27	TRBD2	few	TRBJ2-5	TGTGCCAGCAGTTTATTTTTCGGGGGGGTACAAGAGACCCAGTACTTC	CASSLFFGGVQETQYF
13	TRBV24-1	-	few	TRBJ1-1	TGTGCCACCAGTGATTGGGAGTACACTGAAGCTTTCTTT	CATSDWEYTEAFF
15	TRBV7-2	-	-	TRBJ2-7	TGTGCCAGCAGCTTAGTACGGGACATCTCCTACGAGCAGTACTTC	CASSLVRDISYEQYF
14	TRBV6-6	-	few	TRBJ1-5	TGTGCCAGCAGCCGGACAGTCGGCAATCAGCCCCAGCATTTT	CASSRTVGNQPQHF
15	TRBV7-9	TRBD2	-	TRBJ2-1	TGTGCCAGCAGCTTAGGGAGCGGGGGGGTGAATGAGCAGTTCTTC	CASSLGSGGVNEQFF
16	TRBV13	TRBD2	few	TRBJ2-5	TGTGCCAGCAGCCCCTCTTCTAGCGGGAGGCAAGAGACCCAGTACTTC	CASSPSSSGRQETQYF
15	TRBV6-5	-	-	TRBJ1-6	TGTGCCAGCAGTTACATGAGACCGAATAATTCACCCCTCCACTTT	CASSYMRPNNSPLHF
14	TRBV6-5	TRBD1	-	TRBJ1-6	TGTGCCAGCAGGGCGGACAGGGCTCATTCACCCCTCCACTTT	CASRADRAHSPLHF
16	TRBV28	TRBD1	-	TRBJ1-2	TGTGCCAGCGGTGTTGGGACAGGCGCGCGGCCTTATGGCTACACCTTC	CASGVGTGARPYGYTF
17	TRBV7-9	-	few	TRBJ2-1	TGTGCCAGCAGCTTAGGGATAGCCTACCCCCCGTACGCTGAGCAGCTCTTC	CASSLGIAYPPYAEQLF
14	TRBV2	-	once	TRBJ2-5	TGTGCCAGCAGTGGAGGGGCTAGGGGAGAGACCCAGTACTTC	CASSGGARGETQYF
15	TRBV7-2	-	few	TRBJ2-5	TGTGCCAGCAGCTTAGCAGGGTTTTCTCGGGAGACCCAGTACTTC	CASSLAGFSRETQYF
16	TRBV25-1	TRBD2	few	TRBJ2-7	TGTGCCAGCAGTGCGGAACTAGCGGGAGGGATCGACGAGCAGTACTTC	CASSAELAGGIDEQYF
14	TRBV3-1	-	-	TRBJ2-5	TGTGCCAGCAGCCAAGTGGGCTCAGGAGAGACCCAGTACTTC	CASSQVGSGETQYF
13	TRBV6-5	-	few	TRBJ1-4	TGTGCCAGCAGGCCCGGTCTCGGGGAAAAACTGTTTTTT	CASRPGLGEKLFF